This TCR beta chain was observed in a study of Ad26.COV2.S vaccination and SARS-CoV-2 variants. Study-wide context: Donor was assigned to the Ad26.COV2.S arm of trial COV1001.

Regarding the study as a whole: Vaccinated and placebo-treated recipients had similar non-spike TCR breadth.

Per germline, CDR1 SGHNT and CDR2 YYREEE (reference sequence). V was pared by 0 bases and J by 6 bases, with 13 bases between. The CDR3 contains 15 residues. Treatment indicated: around 19 received Ad26.COV2.S at low or high dose, single or two shots; about 5 received placebo; per-sample allocation not given. Samples analyzed were those drawn on day 63 after the first vaccine or placebo injection. Within Boston, the person who donated was an adult of 18-55 years. With respect to this clone: Its antigen is currently unknown.

Sequencing used immunoSEQ multiplex PCR; TCRdb keeps in-frame clones, though not all of them. The sample has about 680,000 clones, approximately 88% seen once. Sample: peripheral blood, taken in a trial of Ad26.COV2.S vaccine versus placebo. This clonotype was sampled from a person aged 18-65 years who received the Ad26.COV2.S COVID-19 vaccine or a placebo. The chain is built from TRBV5-4 and TRBJ2-1; the D gene could be TRBD1 or TRBD2 (5 bases each). The CDR3 spells CASSLVGGMGNEQFF. The CDR3 DNA reads as TGTGCCAGCAGCTTGGTTGGGGGAATGGGCAATGAGCAGTTCTTC.